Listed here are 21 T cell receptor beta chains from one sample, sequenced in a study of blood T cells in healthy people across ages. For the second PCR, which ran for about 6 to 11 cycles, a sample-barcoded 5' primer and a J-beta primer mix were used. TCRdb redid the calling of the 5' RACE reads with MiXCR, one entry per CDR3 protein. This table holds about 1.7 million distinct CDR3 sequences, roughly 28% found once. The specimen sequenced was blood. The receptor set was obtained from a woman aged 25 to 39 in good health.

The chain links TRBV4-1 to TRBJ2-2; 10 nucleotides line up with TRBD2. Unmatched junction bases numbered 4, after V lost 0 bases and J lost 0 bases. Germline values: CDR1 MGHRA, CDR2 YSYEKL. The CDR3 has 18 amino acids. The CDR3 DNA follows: TGCGCCAGCAGCCAAGATCTAGCGGGGGCCGCGAACACCGGGGAGCTGTTTTTT. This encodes CASSQDLAGAANTGELFF.

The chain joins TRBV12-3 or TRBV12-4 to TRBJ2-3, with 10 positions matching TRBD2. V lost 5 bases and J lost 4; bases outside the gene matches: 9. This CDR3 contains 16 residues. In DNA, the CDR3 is TGTGCCAGCAGTGGGCCAGGGACTAGCGAATCAGATACGCAGTATTTT. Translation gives CASSGPGTSESDTQYF.

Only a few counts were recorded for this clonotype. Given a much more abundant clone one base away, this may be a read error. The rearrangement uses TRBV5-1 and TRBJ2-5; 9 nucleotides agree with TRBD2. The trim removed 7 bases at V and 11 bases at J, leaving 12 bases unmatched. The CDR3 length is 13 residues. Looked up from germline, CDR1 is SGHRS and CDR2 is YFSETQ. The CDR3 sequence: CASRRLAGNEQYF. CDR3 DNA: TGCGCCAGCCGACGGCTAGCGGGGAATGAGCAGTACTTC.

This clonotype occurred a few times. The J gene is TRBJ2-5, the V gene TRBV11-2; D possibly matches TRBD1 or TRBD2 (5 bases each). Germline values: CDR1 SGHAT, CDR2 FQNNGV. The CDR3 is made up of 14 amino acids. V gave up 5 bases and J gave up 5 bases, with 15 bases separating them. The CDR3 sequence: CASSPSLGTETQYF. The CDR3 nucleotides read TGTGCCAGCAGCCCAAGCCTGGGGACGGAGACCCAGTACTTC.

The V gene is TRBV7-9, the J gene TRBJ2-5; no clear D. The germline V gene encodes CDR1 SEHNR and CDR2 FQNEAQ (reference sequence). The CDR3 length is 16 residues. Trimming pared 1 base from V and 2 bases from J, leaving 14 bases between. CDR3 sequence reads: CASSLESWATQETQYF. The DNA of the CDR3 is TGTGCCAGCAGCTTAGAGTCGTGGGCAACTCAAGAGACCCAGTACTTC.

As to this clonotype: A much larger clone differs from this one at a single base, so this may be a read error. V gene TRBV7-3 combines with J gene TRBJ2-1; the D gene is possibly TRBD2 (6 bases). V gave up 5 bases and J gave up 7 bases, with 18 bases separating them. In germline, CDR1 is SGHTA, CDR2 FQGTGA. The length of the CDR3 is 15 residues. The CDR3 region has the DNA TGTGCCAGCAGCGTAAATAACGGGGGATATAATGAGCAGTTCTTC. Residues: CASSVNNGGYNEQFF.

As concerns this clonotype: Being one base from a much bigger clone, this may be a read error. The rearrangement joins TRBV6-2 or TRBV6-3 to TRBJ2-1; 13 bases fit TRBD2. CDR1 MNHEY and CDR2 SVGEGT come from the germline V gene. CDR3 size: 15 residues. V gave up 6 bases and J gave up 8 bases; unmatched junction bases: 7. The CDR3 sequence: CASRPPGLAGYEQFF. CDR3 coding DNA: TGTGCCAGCAGACCCCCGGGACTAGCGGGATATGAGCAGTTCTTC.

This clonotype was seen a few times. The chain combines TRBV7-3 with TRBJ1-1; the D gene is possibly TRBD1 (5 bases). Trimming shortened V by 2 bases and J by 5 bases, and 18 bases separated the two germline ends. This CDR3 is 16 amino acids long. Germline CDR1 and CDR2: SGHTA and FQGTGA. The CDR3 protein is CASSLSPAGARTEAFF. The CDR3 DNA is TGTGCCAGCAGCTTATCCCCCGCCGGGGCAAGGACTGAAGCTTTCTTT.

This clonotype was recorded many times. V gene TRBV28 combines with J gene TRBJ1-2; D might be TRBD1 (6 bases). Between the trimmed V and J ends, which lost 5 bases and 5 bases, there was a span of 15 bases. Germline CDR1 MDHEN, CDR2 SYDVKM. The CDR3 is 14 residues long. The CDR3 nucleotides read TGTGCCAGCAGTCGGACCGGGACATCATATGGCTACACCTTC. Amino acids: CASSRTGTSYGYTF.

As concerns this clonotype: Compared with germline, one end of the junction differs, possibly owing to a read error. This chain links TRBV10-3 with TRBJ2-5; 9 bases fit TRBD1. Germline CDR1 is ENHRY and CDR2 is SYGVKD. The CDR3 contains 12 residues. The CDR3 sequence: CAVRTGEETQYF. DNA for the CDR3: TGTGCCGTCAGGACAGGGGAAGAGACCCAGTACTTC.

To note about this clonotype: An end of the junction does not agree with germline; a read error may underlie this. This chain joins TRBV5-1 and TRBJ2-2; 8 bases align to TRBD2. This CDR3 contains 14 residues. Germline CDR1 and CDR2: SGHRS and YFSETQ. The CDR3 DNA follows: TGCGCCAGCAGCTTGGAGGCGCCGGGAGGGGAGCGGTTTTTT. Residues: CASSLEAPGGERFF.

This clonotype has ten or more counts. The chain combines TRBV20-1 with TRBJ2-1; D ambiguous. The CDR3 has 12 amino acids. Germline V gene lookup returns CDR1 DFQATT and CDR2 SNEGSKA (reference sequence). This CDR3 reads CRGDPVGNEQFF. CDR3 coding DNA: TGCAGGGGCGACCCAGTAGGCAATGAGCAGTTCTTC.

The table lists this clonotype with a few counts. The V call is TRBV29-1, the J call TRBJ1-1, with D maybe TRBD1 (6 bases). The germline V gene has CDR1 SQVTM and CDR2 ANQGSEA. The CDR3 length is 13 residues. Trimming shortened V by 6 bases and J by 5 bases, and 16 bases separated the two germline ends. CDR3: CSVRRGAQTEAFF. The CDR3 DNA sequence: TGCAGCGTCCGAAGGGGGGCGCAGACTGAAGCTTTCTTT.

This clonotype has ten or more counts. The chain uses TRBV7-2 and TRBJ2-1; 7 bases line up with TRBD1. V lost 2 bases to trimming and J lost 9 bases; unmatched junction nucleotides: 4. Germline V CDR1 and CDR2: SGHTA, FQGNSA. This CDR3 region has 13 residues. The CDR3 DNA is TGTGCCAGCAGCTTATCAGGGGGTCCTGAGCAGTTCTTC. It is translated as CASSLSGGPEQFF. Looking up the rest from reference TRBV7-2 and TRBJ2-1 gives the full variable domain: GAGVSQSPSNKVTEKGKDVELRCDPISGHTALYWYRQSLGQGLEFLIYFQGNSAPDKSGLPSDRFSAERTGGSVSTLTIQRTQQEDSAVYLCASSLSGGPEQFFGPGTRLTVL.

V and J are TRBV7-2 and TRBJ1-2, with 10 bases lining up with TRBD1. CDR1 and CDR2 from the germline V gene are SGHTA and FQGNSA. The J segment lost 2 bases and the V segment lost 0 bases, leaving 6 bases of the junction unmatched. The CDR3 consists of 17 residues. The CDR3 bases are TGTGCCAGCAGCTTAGCCCAGAGGACAGGGGGAAACTATGGCTACACCTTC. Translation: CASSLAQRTGGNYGYTF.

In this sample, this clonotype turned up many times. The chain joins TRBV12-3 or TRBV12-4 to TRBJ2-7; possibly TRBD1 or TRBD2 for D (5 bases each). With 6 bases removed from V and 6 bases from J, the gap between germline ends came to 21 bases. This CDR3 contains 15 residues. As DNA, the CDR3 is TGTGCCAGCAGGGGATCCGGGACCCCTTGGCTCGAGCAGTACTTC. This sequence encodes CASRGSGTPWLEQYF.

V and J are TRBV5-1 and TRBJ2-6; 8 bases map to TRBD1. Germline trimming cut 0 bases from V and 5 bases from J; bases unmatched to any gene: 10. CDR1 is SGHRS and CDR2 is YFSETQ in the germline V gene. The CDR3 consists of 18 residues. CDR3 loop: CASSLATGAGLRANVLTF. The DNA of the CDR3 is TGCGCCAGCAGCTTGGCGACAGGGGCTGGCCTCAGGGCCAACGTCCTGACTTTC.

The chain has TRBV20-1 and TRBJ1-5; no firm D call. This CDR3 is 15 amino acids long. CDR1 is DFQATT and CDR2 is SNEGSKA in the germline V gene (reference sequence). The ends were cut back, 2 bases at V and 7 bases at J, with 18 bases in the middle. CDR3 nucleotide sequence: TGCAGTGCTAGATCAGATAGGGCTTACGGGCAGCCCCAGCATTTT. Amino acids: CSARSDRAYGQPQHF.

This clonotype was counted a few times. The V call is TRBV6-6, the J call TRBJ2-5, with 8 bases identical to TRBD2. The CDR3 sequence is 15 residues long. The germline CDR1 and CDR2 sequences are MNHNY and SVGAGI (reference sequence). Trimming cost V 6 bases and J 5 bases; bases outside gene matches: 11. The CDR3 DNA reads TGTGCCAGCAGCGTCGACGGGGGGGCAAGGGAGACCCAGTACTTC. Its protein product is CASSVDGGARETQYF.

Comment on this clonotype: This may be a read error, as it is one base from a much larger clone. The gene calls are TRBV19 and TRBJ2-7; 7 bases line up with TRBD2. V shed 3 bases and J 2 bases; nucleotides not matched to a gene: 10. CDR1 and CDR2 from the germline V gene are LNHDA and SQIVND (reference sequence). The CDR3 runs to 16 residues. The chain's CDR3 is CASSMNPGGRTYEQYF. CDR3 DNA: TGTGCCAGTAGTATGAACCCTGGCGGGAGAACCTACGAGCAGTACTTC.

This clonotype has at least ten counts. CDR3 DNA sequence: TGCAGCGTTGCTTCCGACGAGCAGTACTTC. This sequence encodes CSVASDEQYF. The chain is built from TRBV29-1 and TRBJ2-7, with no clear D. The CDR3 runs 10 residues. Germline CDR1 reads SQVTM; CDR2 reads ANQGSEA. V lost 4 bases, J lost 5 bases, and 6 bases lay in between.